This is a list of T cell receptor beta chains from one sample in a study of immune evolution from preneoplasia to lung adenocarcinoma. Only in-frame clones appear in the TCRdb table, and some are missing; sequencing was by immunoSEQ multiplex PCR. Seen here are 20,000 to 25,000 clones, about 80% observed once, and the top ten hold 4.5% to 7%. Sequenced sample: FFPE invasive lung adenocarcinoma tissue. The source is a person aged 55 to 75 with lung adenocarcinoma. Each CDR3 is given with its conserved first and last residue. The D gene is left open where the match is weak. Clone size is given for some rows only: seen once, a few or many times, or a class if the clone is expanded.

clone size: NA
D gene: NA
J gene: TRBJ1-1
V gene: TRBV19
CDR3 protein: CASSMWGTNTEAFF
CDR3 DNA: TGTGCCAGTAGTATGTGGGGGACAAACACTGAAGCTTTCTTT

clone size: NA
D gene: TRBD2
J gene: TRBJ2-1
V gene: TRBV29-1
CDR3 protein: CSVKILAGRGNEQFF
CDR3 DNA: TGCAGCGTCAAAATTTTAGCGGGGCGGGGCAATGAGCAGTTCTTC

clone size: few
D gene: NA
J gene: TRBJ1-1
V gene: TRBV18
CDR3 protein: CASSPIPRNTEAFF
CDR3 DNA: TGTGCCAGCTCACCAATCCCAAGGAACACTGAAGCTTTCTTT

clone size: NA
D gene: NA
J gene: TRBJ1-1
V gene: TRBV5-6
CDR3 protein: CASRGGNTEAFF
CDR3 DNA: TGTGCCAGCAGGGGTGGGAACACTGAAGCTTTCTTT

clone size: NA
D gene: NA
J gene: TRBJ2-7
V gene: TRBV7-9
CDR3 protein: CASSPGRSYEQYF
CDR3 DNA: TGTGCCAGCAGCCCGGGACGGTCCTACGAGCAGTACTTC

clone size: NA
D gene: TRBD1
J gene: TRBJ2-1
V gene: TRBV18
CDR3 protein: CASSLGTDVFDEQFF
CDR3 DNA: TGTGCCAGCTCGCTCGGGACAGATGTATTCGATGAGCAGTTCTTC

clone size: NA
D gene: NA
J gene: TRBJ2-5
V gene: TRBV28
CDR3 protein: CASNIQGPQETQYF
CDR3 DNA: TGTGCCAGCAACATACAGGGACCACAAGAGACCCAGTACTTC

clone size: NA
D gene: NA
J gene: TRBJ1-1
V gene: TRBV5-4
CDR3 protein: CASSFGPGTEAFF
CDR3 DNA: NA

clone size: NA
D gene: TRBD1
J gene: TRBJ2-3
V gene: TRBV5-1
CDR3 protein: CASRTGGTDTQYF
CDR3 DNA: TGCGCCAGCAGGACAGGGGGTACAGATACGCAGTATTTT

clone size: NA
D gene: NA
J gene: TRBJ2-1
V gene: TRBV7-2
CDR3 protein: CASSLTSYNEQFF
CDR3 DNA: TGTGCCAGCAGCTTAACTAGCTACAATGAGCAGTTCTTC

clone size: NA
D gene: NA
J gene: TRBJ2-3
V gene: TRBV7-3
CDR3 protein: CASSSGVVDTQYF
CDR3 DNA: TGTGCCAGCAGCTCCGGGGTCGTGGATACGCAGTATTTT

clone size: once
D gene: NA
J gene: TRBJ1-5
V gene: TRBV28
CDR3 protein: CASCWTLNQPQHF
CDR3 DNA: TGTGCCAGTTGTTGGACCCTCAATCAGCCCCAGCATTTT

clone size: NA
D gene: NA
J gene: TRBJ1-4
V gene: TRBV5-6
CDR3 protein: CASSLGRRGEKLFF
CDR3 DNA: TGTGCCAGCAGCCTTGGTAGGCGGGGTGAAAAACTGTTTTTT

clone size: NA
D gene: NA
J gene: TRBJ1-2
V gene: TRBV6-5
CDR3 protein: CASSWSGNSRGYTF
CDR3 DNA: TGTGCCAGCAGTTGGTCAGGCAATTCGAGGGGCTACACCTTC

clone size: NA
D gene: NA
J gene: TRBJ2-5
V gene: TRBV2
CDR3 protein: CASKYQETQYF
CDR3 DNA: TGTGCCAGCAAGTACCAAGAGACCCAGTACTTC

clone size: NA
D gene: NA
J gene: TRBJ1-4
V gene: TRBV5-6
CDR3 protein: CASSLVGGANEKLFF
CDR3 DNA: TGTGCCAGCAGCTTGGTAGGGGGAGCTAATGAAAAACTGTTTTTT

clone size: once
D gene: NA
J gene: TRBJ2-3
V gene: TRBV5-1
CDR3 protein: CASSLDSPTDTQYF
CDR3 DNA: TGCGCCAGCAGCTTGGACTCTCCCACAGATACGCAGTATTTT

clone size: few
D gene: NA
J gene: TRBJ1-4
V gene: TRBV6-6
CDR3 protein: CASSYAKAAQEKLFF
CDR3 DNA: TGTGCCAGCAGTTACGCCAAAGCGGCCCAGGAAAAACTGTTTTTT

clone size: NA
D gene: NA
J gene: TRBJ1-2
V gene: TRBV11-2
CDR3 protein: CASSLYGGGTYGYTF
CDR3 DNA: TGTGCCAGCAGCTTATATGGGGGCGGTACCTATGGCTACACCTTC

clone size: NA
D gene: NA
J gene: TRBJ2-2
V gene: TRBV29-1
CDR3 protein: CSVEGGAGELFF
CDR3 DNA: TGCAGCGTTGAAGGGGGCGCCGGGGAGCTGTTTTTT

clone size: NA
D gene: TRBD2
J gene: TRBJ2-1
V gene: TRBV5-6
CDR3 protein: CASSRVWTSAYNEQFF
CDR3 DNA: TGTGCCAGCAGCCGCGTCTGGACTAGCGCCTACAATGAGCAGTTCTTC

clone size: few
D gene: NA
J gene: TRBJ1-3
V gene: TRBV19
CDR3 protein: CASSIGGQRRGDTIYF
CDR3 DNA: TGTGCCAGTAGTATCGGCGGACAGCGAAGAGGAGACACCATATATTTT

clone size: once
D gene: TRBD1
J gene: TRBJ1-4
V gene: TRBV19
CDR3 protein: CASSPRTGYEKLFF
CDR3 DNA: TGTGCCAGTAGTCCCCGGACAGGGTACGAAAAACTGTTTTTT

clone size: NA
D gene: NA
J gene: TRBJ2-3
V gene: TRBV7-2
CDR3 protein: CASSLSVSRTDTQYF
CDR3 DNA: TGTGCCAGCAGCTTAAGTGTATCACGCACAGATACGCAGTATTTT

clone size: NA
D gene: NA
J gene: TRBJ2-1
V gene: TRBV10-3
CDR3 protein: CAIMAQREQFF
CDR3 DNA: TGTGCCATCATGGCCCAGCGTGAGCAGTTCTTC

clone size: NA
D gene: TRBD2
J gene: TRBJ2-5
V gene: TRBV28
CDR3 protein: CASTNSGRFKTQYF
CDR3 DNA: TGTGCCAGCACCAATAGCGGGAGGTTTAAGACCCAGTACTTC

clone size: NA
D gene: NA
J gene: TRBJ2-5
V gene: TRBV30
CDR3 protein: CAWSVGETQYF
CDR3 DNA: TGTGCCTGGAGTGTGGGAGAGACCCAGTACTTC

clone size: NA
D gene: NA
J gene: TRBJ2-7
V gene: TRBV19
CDR3 protein: CASSLKITEYEQYF
CDR3 DNA: TGTGCCAGTAGTTTGAAAATCACTGAGTACGAGCAGTACTTC

clone size: once
D gene: NA
J gene: TRBJ1-2
V gene: TRBV7-2
CDR3 protein: CASSLGGAVDYGYTF
CDR3 DNA: TGTGCCAGCAGCCTGGGAGGGGCGGTCGACTATGGCTACACCTTC

clone size: NA
D gene: TRBD2
J gene: TRBJ2-4
V gene: TRBV30
CDR3 protein: CAWSGTRLAGGSKNIQYF
CDR3 DNA: TGTGCCTGGAGTGGAACTCGGCTAGCGGGAGGTTCGAAAAACATTCAGTACTTC

clone size: NA
D gene: TRBD2
J gene: TRBJ2-5
V gene: TRBV4-2
CDR3 protein: CASSPPRGTEETQYF
CDR3 DNA: TGTGCCAGCAGCCCCCCGCGGGGGACGGAGGAGACCCAGTACTTC

clone size: few
D gene: NA
J gene: TRBJ2-7
V gene: TRBV29-1
CDR3 protein: CSVAPEGLSHEQYF
CDR3 DNA: TGCAGCGTTGCTCCAGAGGGGTTGAGTCACGAGCAGTACTTC

clone size: NA
D gene: NA
J gene: TRBJ1-5
V gene: TRBV7-8
CDR3 protein: CASSADSYSNQPQHF
CDR3 DNA: TGTGCCAGCAGCGCGGACAGTTATAGCAATCAGCCCCAGCATTTT

clone size: NA
D gene: NA
J gene: TRBJ1-1
V gene: TRBV6-1
CDR3 protein: CASSSGPGTAEAFF
CDR3 DNA: TGTGCCAGCAGTTCCGGACCAGGGACGGCTGAAGCTTTCTTT

clone size: NA
D gene: NA
J gene: TRBJ2-2
V gene: TRBV4-1
CDR3 protein: CASSQDTGELFF
CDR3 DNA: TGCGCCAGCAGCCAGGACACCGGGGAGCTGTTTTTT

clone size: NA
D gene: TRBD2
J gene: TRBJ2-1
V gene: TRBV4-1
CDR3 protein: CTSSQPLGGDEQFF
CDR3 DNA: TGCACCAGCAGCCAACCCCTGGGAGGGGATGAGCAGTTCTTC

clone size: NA
D gene: TRBD2
J gene: TRBJ2-1
V gene: TRBV7-9
CDR3 protein: CASSKVTSGSSYNEQFF
CDR3 DNA: TGTGCCAGCAGCAAGGTGACTAGCGGGAGCTCCTACAATGAGCAGTTCTTC

clone size: NA
D gene: NA
J gene: TRBJ2-7
V gene: TRBV2
CDR3 protein: CASTGGLIYEQYF
CDR3 DNA: TGTGCCAGCACCGGGGGACTGATCTACGAGCAGTACTTC

clone size: NA
D gene: NA
J gene: TRBJ1-1
V gene: TRBV18
CDR3 protein: CASSRGSGNTEAFF
CDR3 DNA: TGTGCCAGCTCACGTGGGTCGGGGAACACTGAAGCTTTCTTT

clone size: NA
D gene: TRBD2
J gene: TRBJ2-7
V gene: TRBV7-3
CDR3 protein: CASSSGTSGREDEQYF
CDR3 DNA: TGTGCCAGCAGCTCAGGGACTAGCGGGAGAGAGGACGAGCAGTACTTC

clone size: once
D gene: NA
J gene: TRBJ1-2
V gene: TRBV6-4
CDR3 protein: CATTPGSNYGYTF
CDR3 DNA: TGTGCCACCACACCGGGGTCTAACTATGGCTACACCTTC

clone size: NA
D gene: NA
J gene: TRBJ2-3
V gene: TRBV7-9
CDR3 protein: CASSLGSSTDTQYF
CDR3 DNA: TGTGCCAGCAGCTTAGGGAGCAGCACAGATACGCAGTATTTT

clone size: NA
D gene: TRBD2
J gene: TRBJ2-7
V gene: TRBV6-6
CDR3 protein: CASQREGLYEQYF
CDR3 DNA: TGTGCCAGCCAGCGGGAGGGCCTGTACGAGCAGTACTTC

clone size: NA
D gene: TRBD2
J gene: TRBJ2-7
V gene: TRBV7-9
CDR3 protein: CASSSPTGGFEQYF
CDR3 DNA: TGTGCCAGCAGCTCGCCAACCGGGGGGTTCGAGCAGTACTTC

clone size: NA
D gene: TRBD1
J gene: TRBJ1-2
V gene: TRBV27
CDR3 protein: CASSRLGQGYGYTF
CDR3 DNA: TGTGCCAGCAGTCGCCTTGGACAGGGATATGGCTACACCTTC

clone size: medium-sized
D gene: NA
J gene: TRBJ2-7
V gene: TRBV14
CDR3 protein: CASSQGTANYEQYF
CDR3 DNA: TGTGCCAGCAGCCAAGGGACAGCCAACTACGAGCAGTACTTC

clone size: once
D gene: NA
J gene: TRBJ1-3
V gene: TRBV5-1
CDR3 protein: CASSPMGSGNTIYF
CDR3 DNA: TGCGCCAGCAGCCCGATGGGCTCTGGAAACACCATATATTTT

clone size: NA
D gene: NA
J gene: TRBJ2-7
V gene: TRBV6-5
CDR3 protein: CASSFITGIEQYF
CDR3 DNA: TGTGCCAGCAGTTTTATAACAGGGATCGAGCAGTACTTC

clone size: NA
D gene: NA
J gene: TRBJ1-4
V gene: TRBV6-1
CDR3 protein: CASSEGGSGEKLFF
CDR3 DNA: TGTGCCAGCAGTGAAGGGGGCTCGGGGGAAAAACTGTTTTTT

clone size: few
D gene: NA
J gene: TRBJ2-7
V gene: TRBV6-5
CDR3 protein: CASSRDVEAYEQYF
CDR3 DNA: TGTGCCAGCAGTCGGGACGTGGAAGCCTACGAGCAGTACTTC

clone size: NA
D gene: NA
J gene: TRBJ2-7
V gene: TRBV5-4
CDR3 protein: CASSLSPGEPYEQYF
CDR3 DNA: TGTGCCAGCAGCTTGTCTCCAGGGGAACCCTACGAGCAGTACTTC

clone size: once
D gene: NA
J gene: TRBJ2-5
V gene: TRBV2
CDR3 protein: CASREIGGAQETQYF
CDR3 DNA: TGTGCCAGCAGGGAGATTGGCGGGGCCCAAGAGACCCAGTACTTC

clone size: NA
D gene: NA
J gene: TRBJ1-1
V gene: TRBV7-2
CDR3 protein: CASSLLRVGVGTEAFF
CDR3 DNA: TGTGCCAGCAGCCTACTACGCGTCGGGGTTGGGACTGAAGCTTTCTTT

clone size: NA
D gene: NA
J gene: TRBJ1-3
V gene: TRBV6-5
CDR3 protein: CASSYSAGAGNTIYF
CDR3 DNA: TGTGCCAGCAGTTACTCGGCAGGGGCTGGAAACACCATATATTTT

clone size: NA
D gene: TRBD2
J gene: TRBJ2-1
V gene: TRBV29-1
CDR3 protein: CSARTSGYNEQFF
CDR3 DNA: TGCAGCGCGCGGACTAGCGGATACAATGAGCAGTTCTTC